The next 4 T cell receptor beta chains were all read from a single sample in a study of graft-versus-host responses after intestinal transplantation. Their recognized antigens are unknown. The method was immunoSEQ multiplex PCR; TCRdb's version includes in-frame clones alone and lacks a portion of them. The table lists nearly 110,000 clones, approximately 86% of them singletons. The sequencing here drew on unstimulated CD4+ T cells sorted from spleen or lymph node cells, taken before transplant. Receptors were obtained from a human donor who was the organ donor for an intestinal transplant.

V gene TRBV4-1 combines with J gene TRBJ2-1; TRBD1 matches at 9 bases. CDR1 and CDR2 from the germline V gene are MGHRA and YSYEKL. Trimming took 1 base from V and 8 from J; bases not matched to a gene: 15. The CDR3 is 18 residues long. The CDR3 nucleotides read TGCGCCAGCAGCCAAGTTAGGGACGGGACAGGGCCCATCGATGAGCAGTTCTTC. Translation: CASSQVRDGTGPIDEQFF.

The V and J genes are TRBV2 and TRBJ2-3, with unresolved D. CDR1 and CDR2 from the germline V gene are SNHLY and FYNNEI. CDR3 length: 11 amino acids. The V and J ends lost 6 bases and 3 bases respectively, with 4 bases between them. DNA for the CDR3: TGTGCCAGCAGCTCAACAGATACGCAGTATTTT. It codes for CASSSTDTQYF.

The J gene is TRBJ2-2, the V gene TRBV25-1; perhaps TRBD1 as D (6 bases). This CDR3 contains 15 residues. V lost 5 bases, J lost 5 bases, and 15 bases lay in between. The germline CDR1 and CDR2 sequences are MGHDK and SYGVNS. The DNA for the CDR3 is TGTGCCAGCAGTCCCGACAGGAGTCGTACCGGGGAGCTGTTTTTT. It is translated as CASSPDRSRTGELFF.

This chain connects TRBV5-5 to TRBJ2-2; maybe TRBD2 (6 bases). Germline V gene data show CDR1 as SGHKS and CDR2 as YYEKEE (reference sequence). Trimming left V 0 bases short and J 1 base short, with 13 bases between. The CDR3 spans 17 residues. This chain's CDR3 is CASSLVGGGENTGELFF. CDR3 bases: TGTGCCAGCAGCTTGGTCGGGGGTGGAGAGAACACCGGGGAGCTGTTTTTT.